Detailed here is one T cell receptor (beta chain). Antigen unknown. Clones were read by immunoSEQ multiplex PCR, and TCRdb kept only the in-frame ones, dropping some. The sample lists 150,000 to 200,000 clones, about 90% occurring once. This record belongs to a study of cytomegalovirus exposure and HLA in healthy donors. Study as a whole: The 666 first-cohort repertoires shared a platform with the 120 validation repertoires, as reported in a later analysis. Findings and caveats of the study: Rare TCR sequences dominated, though some public TCRs recurred in many donors.

Per germline, CDR1 SGHRS and CDR2 YFSETQ. Trimming left V 7 bases short and J 5 bases short, with 21 bases between. There are 16 residues in the CDR3. The clonotype comes from a woman younger than 35 in good health and CMV-seropositive. Sample: PBMCs. The rearrangement links TRBV5-1 to TRBJ1-4, with D maybe TRBD1 (6 bases). Written as DNA, the CDR3 is TGCGCCAGCGCCCACGACCCAGGGGCAGGGAATGAAAAACTGTTTTTT. Translating gives CASAHDPGAGNEKLFF.